These T cell receptor beta chains were read from a single sample in a study of cytomegalovirus exposure and HLA in healthy donors. Measured with immunoSEQ multiplex PCR; TCRdb has only the in-frame clones, and not every one. The sample includes 95,000 to 130,000 clones, around 10% of them seen just once. Sequences were obtained from PBMCs. The receptor set was obtained from a man aged 30-40 years in good health and CMV-seronegative. Both conserved end residues are part of each CDR3. The D gene is left open where the match is weak. Size values are once, few and many counts, or a class for expanded clones, and some rows have none.

clone_size: .
j_call: TRBJ1-1
v_call: TRBV4-2
cdr3_length: 15
d_call: .
cdr3_aa: CASSQLQGMNTEAFF
cdr3_nt: TGTGCCAGCAGCCAATTACAGGGTATGAACACTGAAGCTTTCTTT

clone_size: .
j_call: TRBJ2-7
v_call: TRBV11-2
cdr3_length: 15
d_call: TRBD1
cdr3_aa: CASSRRDSQSYEQYF
cdr3_nt: TGTGCCAGCAGCCGCCGGGACAGCCAATCCTACGAGCAGTACTTC

clone_size: few
j_call: TRBJ1-1
v_call: TRBV28
cdr3_length: 15
d_call: TRBD1
cdr3_aa: CASSSRGQGITEAFF
cdr3_nt: TGTGCCAGCAGTTCCCGGGGACAGGGGATAACTGAAGCTTTCTTT

clone_size: .
j_call: TRBJ1-1
v_call: TRBV4-1
cdr3_length: 16
d_call: TRBD1
cdr3_aa: CASSQGQGNRNTEAFF
cdr3_nt: TGCGCCAGCAGCCAGGGACAGGGCAATAGGAACACTGAAGCTTTCTTT

clone_size: .
j_call: TRBJ2-5
v_call: TRBV16
cdr3_length: 13
d_call: TRBD1
cdr3_aa: CASSGRGRETQYF
cdr3_nt: TGTGCCAGCAGTGGCAGGGGGCGAGAGACCCAGTACTTC

clone_size: .
j_call: TRBJ2-5
v_call: TRBV4-2
cdr3_length: 18
d_call: TRBD2
cdr3_aa: CASSQDARGGRVLETQYF
cdr3_nt: TGTGCCAGCAGCCAAGATGCGAGGGGCGGGAGGGTTTTAGAGACCCAGTACTTC

clone_size: few
j_call: TRBJ1-3
v_call: TRBV19
cdr3_length: 15
d_call: .
cdr3_aa: CASSTNRVSGNTIYF
cdr3_nt: TGTGCCAGTAGTACAAACAGGGTTTCTGGAAACACCATATATTTT

clone_size: few
j_call: TRBJ2-3
v_call: TRBV5-1
cdr3_length: 16
d_call: .
cdr3_aa: CASSLSAALMADTQYF
cdr3_nt: TGCGCCAGCAGCTTGTCGGCGGCACTTATGGCAGATACGCAGTATTTT

clone_size: .
j_call: TRBJ1-1
v_call: TRBV13
cdr3_length: 17
d_call: TRBD1
cdr3_aa: CASSFSPQTGGATEAFF
cdr3_nt: TGTGCCAGCAGCTTTAGTCCCCAAACAGGGGGTGCCACTGAAGCTTTCTTT

clone_size: few
j_call: TRBJ1-3
v_call: TRBV4-1
cdr3_length: 14
d_call: .
cdr3_aa: CASSQDSSGNTIYF
cdr3_nt: TGCGCCAGCAGCCAAGATTCCAGTGGAAACACCATATATTTT

clone_size: .
j_call: TRBJ2-7
v_call: TRBV27
cdr3_length: 15
d_call: TRBD2
cdr3_aa: CATGRGTSVNYEQYF
cdr3_nt: TGTGCCACCGGCCGTGGGACTAGCGTAAACTACGAGCAGTACTTC

clone_size: few
j_call: TRBJ2-7
v_call: TRBV6-5
cdr3_length: 15
d_call: TRBD1
cdr3_aa: CASSYSGQGSYEQYF
cdr3_nt: TGTGCCAGCAGTTACTCGGGACAGGGGTCCTACGAGCAGTACTTC

clone_size: .
j_call: TRBJ2-5
v_call: TRBV13
cdr3_length: 14
d_call: TRBD1
cdr3_aa: CASSSTGGGETQYF
cdr3_nt: TGTGCCAGCAGCTCCACAGGGGGCGGGGAGACCCAGTACTTC

clone_size: .
j_call: TRBJ2-1
v_call: TRBV14
cdr3_length: 15
d_call: .
cdr3_aa: CASSQRQTGTLGQFF
cdr3_nt: TGTGCCAGCAGCCAACGCCAAACAGGGACATTGGGGCAGTTCTTC

clone_size: .
j_call: TRBJ2-5
v_call: TRBV11-2
cdr3_length: 17
d_call: .
cdr3_aa: CASSLDGLDFLQETQYF
cdr3_nt: TGTGCCAGCAGCTTAGACGGTCTTGACTTCCTCCAAGAGACCCAGTACTTC

clone_size: few
j_call: TRBJ1-5
v_call: TRBV2
cdr3_length: 14
d_call: .
cdr3_aa: CASSEEGKGQPQHF
cdr3_nt: TGTGCCAGCAGTGAAGAGGGAAAGGGGCAGCCCCAGCATTTT

clone_size: few
j_call: TRBJ2-5
v_call: TRBV5-1
cdr3_length: 14
d_call: .
cdr3_aa: CASSTGSGTETQYF
cdr3_nt: TGCGCCAGCAGCACGGGGTCGGGCACAGAGACCCAGTACTTC

clone_size: .
j_call: TRBJ1-5
v_call: TRBV7-9
cdr3_length: 14
d_call: .
cdr3_aa: CASSPGGINQPQHF
cdr3_nt: TGTGCCAGCAGCCCGGGGGGAATTAATCAGCCCCAGCATTTT

clone_size: .
j_call: TRBJ2-1
v_call: TRBV5-4
cdr3_length: 12
d_call: TRBD1
cdr3_aa: CASSYTGAEQFF
cdr3_nt: TGTGCCAGCAGCTATACAGGGGCTGAGCAGTTCTTC

clone_size: .
j_call: TRBJ1-2
v_call: TRBV13
cdr3_length: 13
d_call: TRBD1
cdr3_aa: CASSRDRLYGYTF
cdr3_nt: TGTGCCAGCAGCAGGGACAGGCTCTATGGCTACACCTTC

clone_size: .
j_call: TRBJ2-5
v_call: TRBV10-3
cdr3_length: 15
d_call: TRBD1
cdr3_aa: CAISDHGTAAETQYF
cdr3_nt: TGTGCCATCAGTGACCACGGGACAGCAGCAGAGACCCAGTACTTC

clone_size: .
j_call: TRBJ2-7
v_call: TRBV6-5
cdr3_length: 15
d_call: .
cdr3_aa: CASSIPRGGSYEQYF
cdr3_nt: TGTGCCAGCAGTATCCCCAGAGGCGGTTCCTACGAGCAGTACTTC

clone_size: few
j_call: TRBJ2-7
v_call: TRBV28
cdr3_length: 15
d_call: TRBD2
cdr3_aa: CASSLAGGAGYEQYF
cdr3_nt: TGTGCCAGCAGTTTGGCGGGGGGCGCAGGGTACGAGCAGTACTTC

clone_size: few
j_call: TRBJ2-1
v_call: TRBV6-5
cdr3_length: 15
d_call: TRBD2
cdr3_aa: CASRTSGGSYNEQFF
cdr3_nt: TGTGCCAGCAGGACTAGCGGGGGATCCTACAATGAGCAGTTCTTC

clone_size: .
j_call: TRBJ2-5
v_call: TRBV5-1
cdr3_length: 14
d_call: TRBD2
cdr3_aa: CASSSGIAGMEQYF
cdr3_nt: TGCGCCAGCAGCTCAGGGATAGCGGGAATGGAGCAGTACTTC

clone_size: .
j_call: TRBJ2-3
v_call: TRBV9
cdr3_length: 16
d_call: .
cdr3_aa: CASSDLGPQATDTQYF
cdr3_nt: TGTGCCAGCAGCGACCTCGGACCACAGGCAACAGATACGCAGTATTTT

clone_size: .
j_call: TRBJ2-7
v_call: TRBV15
cdr3_length: 15
d_call: .
cdr3_aa: CATSRGGRSGYEQYF
cdr3_nt: TGTGCCACCAGCAGAGGGGGCAGGTCCGGCTACGAGCAGTACTTC

clone_size: few
j_call: TRBJ2-5
v_call: TRBV11-2
cdr3_length: 15
d_call: .
cdr3_aa: CASSLGSGVPETQYF
cdr3_nt: TGTGCCAGCAGCTTAGGTTCGGGAGTCCCCGAGACCCAGTACTTC

clone_size: few
j_call: TRBJ2-3
v_call: TRBV19
cdr3_length: 16
d_call: TRBD2
cdr3_aa: CASSIPSGGNTDTQYF
cdr3_nt: TGTGCCAGTAGTATACCTAGCGGGGGGAACACAGATACGCAGTATTTT

clone_size: few
j_call: TRBJ2-2
v_call: TRBV29-1
cdr3_length: 14
d_call: .
cdr3_aa: CSVERFPNTGELFF
cdr3_nt: TGCAGCGTTGAGCGTTTTCCGAACACCGGGGAGCTGTTTTTT

clone_size: few
j_call: TRBJ1-5
v_call: TRBV5-5
cdr3_length: 15
d_call: .
cdr3_aa: CASSLGTIEHQPQHF
cdr3_nt: TGTGCCAGCAGCCTGGGGACAATCGAGCACCAGCCCCAGCATTTT

clone_size: .
j_call: TRBJ1-5
v_call: TRBV18
cdr3_length: 16
d_call: .
cdr3_aa: CASSPVGTLSNQPQHF
cdr3_nt: TGTGCCAGCTCACCGGTCGGGACACTTAGCAATCAGCCCCAGCATTTT

clone_size: few
j_call: TRBJ2-7
v_call: TRBV5-4
cdr3_length: 15
d_call: TRBD2
cdr3_aa: CASSPPGLAAYEQYF
cdr3_nt: TGTGCCAGCAGCCCCCCCGGGCTAGCGGCCTACGAGCAGTACTTC

clone_size: .
j_call: TRBJ1-4
v_call: TRBV30
cdr3_length: 17
d_call: TRBD1
cdr3_aa: CAWSARDRGRGREKLFF
cdr3_nt: TGTGCCTGGAGTGCCCGGGACAGGGGGCGCGGGAGGGAAAAACTGTTTTTT

clone_size: .
j_call: TRBJ1-2
v_call: TRBV6-5
cdr3_length: 14
d_call: TRBD1
cdr3_aa: CASRRQGSTYGYTF
cdr3_nt: TGTGCCAGCAGAAGACAGGGGTCTACCTATGGCTACACCTTC

clone_size: few
j_call: TRBJ2-1
v_call: TRBV7-8
cdr3_length: 16
d_call: .
cdr3_aa: CASSSTSFEDYNEQFF
cdr3_nt: TGTGCCAGCAGCTCCACATCTTTCGAGGACTACAATGAGCAGTTCTTC

clone_size: .
j_call: TRBJ2-1
v_call: TRBV28
cdr3_length: 16
d_call: .
cdr3_aa: CASSSSGRDSFNEQFF
cdr3_nt: TGTGCCAGCAGTTCCTCCGGGCGGGATTCCTTCAATGAGCAGTTCTTC

clone_size: .
j_call: TRBJ2-7
v_call: TRBV6-5
cdr3_length: 15
d_call: TRBD2
cdr3_aa: CASSPGTRSSYEQYF
cdr3_nt: TGTGCCAGCAGTCCCGGGACTAGATCATCCTACGAGCAGTACTTC

clone_size: .
j_call: TRBJ1-5
v_call: TRBV7-2
cdr3_length: 14
d_call: .
cdr3_aa: CASSTTRLNQPQHF
cdr3_nt: TGTGCCAGCAGTACGACCCGACTCAATCAGCCCCAGCATTTT

clone_size: few
j_call: TRBJ2-7
v_call: TRBV7-8
cdr3_length: 14
d_call: TRBD2
cdr3_aa: CASSLEGTRNEQYF
cdr3_nt: TGTGCCAGCAGCTTAGAGGGGACTAGAAACGAGCAGTACTTC

clone_size: .
j_call: TRBJ1-2
v_call: TRBV29-1
cdr3_length: 12
d_call: .
cdr3_aa: CSVELTGSGYTF
cdr3_nt: TGCAGCGTTGAGCTCACAGGGTCTGGCTACACCTTC

clone_size: .
j_call: TRBJ2-1
v_call: TRBV28
cdr3_length: 14
d_call: TRBD2
cdr3_aa: CASLAGVSYNEQFF
cdr3_nt: TGTGCCAGCCTAGCGGGAGTCTCCTACAATGAGCAGTTCTTC

clone_size: .
j_call: TRBJ2-7
v_call: TRBV4-1
cdr3_length: 14
d_call: .
cdr3_aa: CASSQASGPYEQYF
cdr3_nt: TGCGCCAGCAGCCAAGCGTCCGGTCCCTACGAGCAGTACTTC

clone_size: .
j_call: TRBJ2-5
v_call: TRBV28
cdr3_length: 14
d_call: .
cdr3_aa: CASSSLIGQETQYF
cdr3_nt: TGTGCCAGCAGTTCGTTAATCGGCCAAGAGACCCAGTACTTC

clone_size: .
j_call: TRBJ1-2
v_call: TRBV11-3
cdr3_length: 14
d_call: TRBD1
cdr3_aa: CASSSAQGFGGYTF
cdr3_nt: TGTGCCAGCAGCTCGGCACAGGGGTTCGGTGGCTACACCTTC

clone_size: few
j_call: TRBJ2-1
v_call: TRBV27
cdr3_length: 14
d_call: TRBD2
cdr3_aa: CASRGLASAGEQFF
cdr3_nt: TGTGCCAGCAGGGGACTAGCGTCGGCCGGGGAGCAGTTCTTC

clone_size: few
j_call: TRBJ2-4
v_call: TRBV28
cdr3_length: 15
d_call: TRBD2
cdr3_aa: CASSFAGGTKNIQYF
cdr3_nt: TGTGCCAGCAGTTTTGCGGGGGGGACCAAAAACATTCAGTACTTC

clone_size: .
j_call: TRBJ2-7
v_call: TRBV7-6
cdr3_length: 14
d_call: TRBD1
cdr3_aa: CASSPGTGTYEQYF
cdr3_nt: TGTGCCAGCAGCCCTGGGACAGGGACGTACGAGCAGTACTTC

clone_size: .
j_call: TRBJ2-5
v_call: TRBV27
cdr3_length: 11
d_call: .
cdr3_aa: CASSFHETQYF
cdr3_nt: TGTGCCAGCAGTTTCCATGAGACCCAGTACTTC

clone_size: .
j_call: TRBJ1-6
v_call: TRBV18
cdr3_length: 17
d_call: .
cdr3_aa: CASSLGRGPPLDSPLHF
cdr3_nt: TGTGCCAGCTCACTGGGTAGAGGTCCCCCATTGGATTCACCCCTCCACTTT

clone_size: few
j_call: TRBJ1-5
v_call: TRBV28
cdr3_length: 16
d_call: TRBD1
cdr3_aa: CASSWPRRTGGQPQHF
cdr3_nt: TGTGCCAGCAGTTGGCCCCGCAGGACAGGCGGTCAGCCCCAGCATTTT

clone_size: .
j_call: TRBJ1-6
v_call: TRBV6-5
cdr3_length: 13
d_call: .
cdr3_aa: CASSSKGDSPLHF
cdr3_nt: TGTGCCAGCAGTTCAAAGGGGGATTCACCCCTCCACTTT

clone_size: few
j_call: TRBJ2-1
v_call: TRBV19
cdr3_length: 15
d_call: TRBD2
cdr3_aa: CASSTGLAGGDEQFF
cdr3_nt: TGTGCCAGTAGTACGGGACTAGCGGGGGGGGATGAGCAGTTCTTC

clone_size: few
j_call: TRBJ1-1
v_call: TRBV2
cdr3_length: 13
d_call: TRBD1
cdr3_aa: CASRYRGNTEAFF
cdr3_nt: TGTGCCAGCAGGTACAGGGGGAACACTGAAGCTTTCTTT